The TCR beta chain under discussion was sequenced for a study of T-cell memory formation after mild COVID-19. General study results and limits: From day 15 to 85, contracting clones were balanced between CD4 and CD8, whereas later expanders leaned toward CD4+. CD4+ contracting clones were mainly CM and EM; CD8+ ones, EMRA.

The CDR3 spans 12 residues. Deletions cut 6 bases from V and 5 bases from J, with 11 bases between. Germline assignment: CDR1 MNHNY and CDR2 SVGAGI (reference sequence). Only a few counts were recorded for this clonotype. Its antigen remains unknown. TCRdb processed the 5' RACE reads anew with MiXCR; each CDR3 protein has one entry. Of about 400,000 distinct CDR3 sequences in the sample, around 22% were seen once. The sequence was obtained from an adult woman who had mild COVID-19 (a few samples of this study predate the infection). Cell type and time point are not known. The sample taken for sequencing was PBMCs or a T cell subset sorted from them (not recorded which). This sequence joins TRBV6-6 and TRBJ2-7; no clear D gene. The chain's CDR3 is CASRVGENEQYF. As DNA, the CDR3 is TGTGCCAGCAGAGTAGGCGAAAACGAGCAGTACTTC.